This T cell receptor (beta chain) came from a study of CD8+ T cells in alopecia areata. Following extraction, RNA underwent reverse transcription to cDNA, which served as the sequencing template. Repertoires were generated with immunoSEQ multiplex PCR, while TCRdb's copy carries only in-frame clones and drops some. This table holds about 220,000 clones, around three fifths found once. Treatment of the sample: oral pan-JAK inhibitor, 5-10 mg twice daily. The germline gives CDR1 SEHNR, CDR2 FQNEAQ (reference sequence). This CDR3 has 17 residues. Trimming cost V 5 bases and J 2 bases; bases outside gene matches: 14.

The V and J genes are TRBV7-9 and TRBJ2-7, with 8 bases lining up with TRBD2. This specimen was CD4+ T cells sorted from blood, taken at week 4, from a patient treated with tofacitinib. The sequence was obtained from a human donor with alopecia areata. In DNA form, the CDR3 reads TGTGCCAGCAGCCGATTTAATCTAGCGGGCGAAACCTACGAGCAGTACTTC. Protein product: CASSRFNLAGETYEQYF.